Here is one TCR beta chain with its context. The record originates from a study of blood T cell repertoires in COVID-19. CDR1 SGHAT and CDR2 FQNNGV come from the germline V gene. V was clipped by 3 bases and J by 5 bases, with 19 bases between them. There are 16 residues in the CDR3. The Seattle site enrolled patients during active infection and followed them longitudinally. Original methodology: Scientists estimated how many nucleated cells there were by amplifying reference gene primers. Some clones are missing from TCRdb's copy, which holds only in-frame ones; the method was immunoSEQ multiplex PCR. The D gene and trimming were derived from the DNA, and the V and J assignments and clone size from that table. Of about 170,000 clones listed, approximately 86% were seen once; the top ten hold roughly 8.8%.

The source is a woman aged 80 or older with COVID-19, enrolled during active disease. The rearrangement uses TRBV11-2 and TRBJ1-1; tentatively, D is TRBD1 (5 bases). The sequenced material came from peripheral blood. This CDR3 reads CASSFRSGRGWTEAFF. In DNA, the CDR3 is TGTGCCAGCAGCTTTAGGAGCGGCCGGGGGTGGACTGAAGCTTTCTTT.